This TCR beta chain appears in the sequencing data of a study of blood T cell repertoires in COVID-19. Study as a whole: COVID-19 samples collected from the United States, Italy and Spain covered acute and convalescent phases. PBMCs, B-cell-depleted T cells, or T cells were the source of the cDNA or gDNA that made up the material.

Original methodology: For nucleated cells, counts were estimated from reference gene primer amplification. Profiling relied on immunoSEQ multiplex PCR, and the TCRdb table lists in-frame clones only, not all of them. That table supplies the V and J calls and clone size; D and trimming were determined from the DNA. The table records 130,000 to 150,000 clones, 85% to 90% of them present only once. There are 15 residues in the CDR3. The V gene end was trimmed by 3 bases and the J gene end by 4 bases; junction bases not matched to a gene: 6. CDR1 is SGHDN and CDR2 is FVKESK in the germline V gene. The material sequenced was peripheral blood. The chain links TRBV14 to TRBJ2-1; TRBD1 matches at 7 bases. This clonotype was obtained from a human donor in a cohort sampled during active COVID-19. CDR3 DNA sequence: TGTGCCAGCAGCCAGGGACAGACCCCTTACAATGAGCAGTTCTTC. It translates to CASSQGQTPYNEQFF.